The next 3 T cell receptor beta chains were all read from a single sample in a study of Tregs in tolerant kidney transplant recipients (dated by TCRdb to 2018 to 2020). The method was the immunoSEQ multiplex PCR assay. TCRdb carries this immuneACCESS record with in-frame sequences only. Its versions omit some clonotypes, under half of them owing to an unresolved V gene in the studies checked, with the rest unexplained. The sample includes fewer than 150,000 clones, with 92% observed a single time. Clones ranked in the top ten supply around 0.58% of the sample. Material: CD4+ T cells from blood. The receptors were gathered from a human donor in good health.

CDR3 region: CASSPRRTSGSTDTQYF. The CDR3 region has the DNA TGTGCCAGCTCACCACGGCGAACGAGCGGGAGCACAGATACGCAGTATTTT. The chain recombines TRBV18 with TRBJ2-3; D perhaps matches TRBD2 (6 bases). Trimming pared 1 base from V and 0 bases from J, leaving 14 bases between. CDR3 length: 17 residues. Germline V gene data show CDR1 as KGHSH and CDR2 as LQKENI.

The V gene is TRBV6-5, the J gene TRBJ1-6; 11 nucleotides align to TRBD1. Germline loops: CDR1 MNHEY, CDR2 SVGAGI. The junction had 6 bases not matched to a gene; V was cut back by 6 bases and J by 8 bases. This CDR3 region has 15 residues. The CDR3 coding sequence is TGTGCCAGCAGAGAACCGGGACAGGGGGATTCACCCCTCCACTTT. Its translation: CASREPGQGDSPLHF.

Concerning this clone itself: This sample includes further DNA sequences coding for the same CDR3. This chain connects TRBV6-6 to TRBJ2-7; perhaps TRBD1 as D (6 bases). The CDR3 runs 14 residues. Trimming removed 5 bases from V and 2 bases from J, with 13 bases in between. Germline loops: CDR1 MNHNY, CDR2 SVGAGI (reference sequence). The CDR3 is CASSVTGFTYEQYF. For the CDR3, the DNA is TGTGCCAGCAGTGTGACAGGATTCACCTACGAGCAGTACTTC.